These 11 T cell receptor beta chains share one sample of origin, sequenced in a study of spatial heterogeneity in lung cancer. Study-level findings and limits: The study found that expanded intratumoral alpha and beta TCR counts tracked tumor mutation counts.

What these receptors recognize is not known. The sample's time point: sample taken at primary tumor resection. TCRdb redid the calling of the 5' RACE reads with MiXCR, one entry per CDR3 protein. Here the sample spans around 5,000 distinct CDR3 sequences, 5.5% to 9% being singletons. Specimen: lung tumor tissue, collected at surgery. These receptors came from a male donor with early-stage non-small cell lung cancer.

There are many counts of this clonotype. The rearrangement joins TRBV7-9 to TRBJ2-1; D unclear. This CDR3 is 15 amino acids long. The germline gives CDR1 SEHNR, CDR2 FQNEAQ (reference sequence). V lost 6 bases to trimming and J lost 0 bases, with 12 bases between them. The CDR3 DNA is TGTGCCAGCAGGGGAAGCGCGAGCTCCTACAATGAGCAGTTCTTC. Translated: CASRGSASSYNEQFF.

Many counts were recorded for this clonotype. J is TRBJ1-4 and V is TRBV18; tentatively, D is TRBD1 (6 bases). CDR1 and CDR2 (germline): KGHSH, LQKENI. The CDR3 extends over 16 amino acids. Trimming removed 6 bases at V and 3 bases at J, with 17 bases between. CDR3 coding DNA: TGTGCCAGCTCGACCAGTACAGGGATGGCTAATGAAAAACTGTTTTTT. It is translated as CASSTSTGMANEKLFF.

This clonotype was detected many times. The chain recombines TRBV2 with TRBJ2-7; 8 bases line up with TRBD2. Germline-derived CDR1 and CDR2 are SNHLY and FYNNEI. V was pared by 7 bases and J by 0 bases, with 2 bases of the junction left unmatched. The CDR3 sequence is 13 residues long. This CDR3 is CASTGGGSYEQYF. The CDR3, as DNA: TGTGCCAGCACCGGGGGGGGCTCCTACGAGCAGTACTTC.

This clonotype was seen a handful of times. This chain joins TRBV6-5 and TRBJ2-5; 11 bases map to TRBD2. Losses at the gene ends were 6 bases for V and 5 bases for J; bases not matched to a gene: 5. Germline loops: CDR1 MNHEY, CDR2 SVGAGI. The CDR3 has 14 residues. CDR3 DNA: TGTGCCAGCAGGCTGGGACTAGCGGCGGAGACCCAGTACTTC. Protein: CASRLGLAAETQYF.

This clonotype was detected many times. The DNA of the CDR3 is TGTGCCAGCAGCCCGAGGAACACCGGGGAGCTGTTTTTT. It translates to CASSPRNTGELFF. The rearrangement uses TRBV7-2 and TRBJ2-2; D is ambiguous. Germline CDR1 reads SGHTA; CDR2 reads FQGNSA. V was pared by 5 bases and J by 1 base, with 5 bases between. There are 13 residues in the CDR3.

In its sample, this clonotype was seen a few times. The gene calls are TRBV2 and TRBJ1-5; D is unresolved. Germline V gene lookup returns CDR1 SNHLY and CDR2 FYNNEI. The V end was cut by 7 bases, the J end by 4 bases, with 11 bases between. The CDR3 extends over 13 amino acids. CDR3 loop: CASISGKNQPQHF. DNA for the CDR3: TGTGCCAGCATTTCGGGGAAAAATCAGCCCCAGCATTTT.

At least ten counts were recorded for this clonotype. The chain couples TRBV28 to TRBJ2-5; D could derive from TRBD1 or TRBD2 (5 bases each). The germline CDR1 and CDR2 sequences are MDHEN and SYDVKM. The germline V and J ends were trimmed by 3 bases and 7 bases, with 9 bases remaining between them. This CDR3 contains 12 residues. The CDR3 sequence: CASSLVRGTQYF. CDR3 DNA: TGTGCCAGCAGTTTGGTGAGGGGGACCCAGTACTTC.

The chain links TRBV6-1 to TRBJ1-1, with D possibly matching TRBD1 (6 bases). Germline-derived CDR1 and CDR2 are MNHNS and SASEGT. The CDR3 sequence is 13 residues long. Trimming removed 6 bases from V and 1 base from J, with 9 bases in between. The CDR3 here is CASSPRGNTEAFF. DNA of the CDR3: TGTGCCAGCAGCCCCAGGGGGAACACTGAAGCTTTCTTT.

The chain uses TRBV5-4 and TRBJ2-1; maybe TRBD1 (5 bases). CDR1 and CDR2 from the germline V gene are SGHNT and YYREEE (reference sequence). The V end lost 0 bases, the J end lost 12 bases, and 13 bases lay between the germline ends. The CDR3 spans 13 residues. Written as DNA, the CDR3 is TGTGCCAGCAGCTTGGAGTTAGGGGCCGCGCAGTTCTTC. Protein: CASSLELGAAQFF.

This clonotype was recorded many times. Here the CDR3 reads CASSTLAGSYNEQFF. The DNA for the CDR3 is TGTGCCAGCAGCACACTAGCGGGGTCCTACAATGAGCAGTTCTTC. The chain joins TRBV11-3 to TRBJ2-1; TRBD2 matches at 10 bases. Germline trimming cut 5 bases from V and 1 base from J; bases unmatched to any gene: 2. The CDR3 length is 15 residues. Germline V gene data show CDR1 as SGHNT and CDR2 as YENEEA.

This clonotype came up many times. The V and J genes are TRBV19 and TRBJ2-1, with 7 bases aligning to TRBD2. In germline, CDR1 is LNHDA, CDR2 SQIVND (reference sequence). The CDR3 sequence is 15 residues long. The trim removed 8 bases at V and 1 base at J, leaving 8 bases unmatched. The CDR3 here is CASAGRGSSYNEQFF. The CDR3 DNA follows: TGTGCCAGTGCGGGGCGGGGGAGTTCCTACAATGAGCAGTTCTTC.